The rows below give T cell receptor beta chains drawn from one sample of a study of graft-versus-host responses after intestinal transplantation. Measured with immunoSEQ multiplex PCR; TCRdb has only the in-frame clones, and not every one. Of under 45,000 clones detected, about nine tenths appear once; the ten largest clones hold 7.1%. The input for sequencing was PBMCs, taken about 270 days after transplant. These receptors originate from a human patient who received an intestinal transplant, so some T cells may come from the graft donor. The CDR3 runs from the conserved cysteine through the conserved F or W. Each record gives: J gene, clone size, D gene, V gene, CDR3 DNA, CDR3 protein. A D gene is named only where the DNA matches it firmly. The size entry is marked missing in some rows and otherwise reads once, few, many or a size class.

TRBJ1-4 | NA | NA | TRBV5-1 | TGCGCCAGCAGCCTAACAGGGCGGGTGGATGAAAAACTGTTTTTT | CASSLTGRVDEKLFF
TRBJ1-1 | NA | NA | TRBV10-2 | TGCGCCAGCAGTCTAGGGGGGGCTGAAGCTTTCTTT | CASSLGGAEAFF
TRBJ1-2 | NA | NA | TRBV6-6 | TGTGCCAGCAGGACTCAGGGTAGCGATGGCTACACCTTC | CASRTQGSDGYTF
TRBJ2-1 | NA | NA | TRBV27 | TGTGCCAGCAGTCTGTCAGTTGACAATGAGCAGTTCTTC | CASSLSVDNEQFF
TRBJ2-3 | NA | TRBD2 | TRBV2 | TGTGCCAGCAGTGAAGCGGGGGGGAAGAGAGATACGCAGTATTTT | CASSEAGGKRDTQYF
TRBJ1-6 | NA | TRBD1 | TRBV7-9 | TGTGCCAGCTCGGACAGGGCTTCACCCCTCCACTTT | CASSDRASPLHF
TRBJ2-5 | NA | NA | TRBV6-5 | TGTGCCAGCAGTTACTCTCCCAGGCCCGAAGAGACCCAGTACTTC | CASSYSPRPEETQYF
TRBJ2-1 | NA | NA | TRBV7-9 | TGTGCCAGCAGCTTAATTCGTACTAGCAATGAGCAGTTCTTC | CASSLIRTSNEQFF
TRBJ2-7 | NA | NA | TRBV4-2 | TGTGCCAGCAGCCGCGGGGCAGGGCTGGCCTACGAGCAGTACTTC | CASSRGAGLAYEQYF
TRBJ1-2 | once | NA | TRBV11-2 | TGTGCCAGCAGCCATCCATACGGGAATGGGGGCTACACCTTC | CASSHPYGNGGYTF
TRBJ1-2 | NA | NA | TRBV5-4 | TGTGCCAGCAGCTCGAGGTCCGAGGGACTATGGGGCTACACCTTC | CASSSRSEGLWGYTF
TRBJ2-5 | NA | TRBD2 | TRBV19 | TGTGCCAGTAGTGTGGCTAGCGGGGGCCTGGCTCAAGAGACCCAGTACTTC | CASSVASGGLAQETQYF
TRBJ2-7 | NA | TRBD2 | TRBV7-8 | TGTGCCAGCAGCTTAGATCTGCGGGGGGGCTCCTACGAGCAGTACTTC | CASSLDLRGGSYEQYF
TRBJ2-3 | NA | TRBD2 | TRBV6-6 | TGTGCCAGCAGTAGGACTAGCGGATATTCGGATACGCAGTATTTT | CASSRTSGYSDTQYF
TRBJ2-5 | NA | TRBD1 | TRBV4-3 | TGCGCCAGCAGCCAAGAAAGACAGGGGGCCTTGGAGACCCAGTACTTC | CASSQERQGALETQYF
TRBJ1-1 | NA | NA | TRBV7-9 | TGTGCCAGCAGCTTTCAGGGTTATGTGTCCGGAGCTTTCTTT | CASSFQGYVSGAFF
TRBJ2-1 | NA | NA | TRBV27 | TGTGCCAGCAGTTTAACACTACTAGCCTCCTACAATGAGCAGTTCTTC | CASSLTLLASYNEQFF
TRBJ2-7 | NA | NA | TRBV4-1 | TGCGCCAGCAGCCACCCACCCAGGGGCTCCTACGAGCAGTACTTC | CASSHPPRGSYEQYF
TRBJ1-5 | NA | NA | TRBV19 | TGTGCCAGTAGTATTGGCAGGGGAGAGGATTATAGCAATCAGCCCCAGCATTTT | CASSIGRGEDYSNQPQHF
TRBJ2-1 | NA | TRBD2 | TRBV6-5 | TGTGCCAGCAGTTACCTGAGCGGGGGGGCTTTTCGTGAGCAGTTCTTC | CASSYLSGGAFREQFF
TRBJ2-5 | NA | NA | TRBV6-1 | TGTGCCAGCAGTGAAACGGACCTCCGGAAGACCCAGTACTTC | CASSETDLRKTQYF
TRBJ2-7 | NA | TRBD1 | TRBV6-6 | TGTGCCAGCAGTCCAACCGGGACAGGCTCCTCCTACGAGCAGTACTTC | CASSPTGTGSSYEQYF
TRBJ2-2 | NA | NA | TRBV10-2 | TGCGCCAGCAGTGAGTGGGGACCAAGCTTGAACACCGGGGAGCTGTTTTTT | CASSEWGPSLNTGELFF
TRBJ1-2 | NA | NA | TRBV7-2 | TGTGCCAGCAGCTTTACAGGGAAGGATGGCTACACCTTC | CASSFTGKDGYTF
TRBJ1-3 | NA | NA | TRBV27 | TGTGCCAGCAGTTCCCCTCCCCCCATGGACAGTAACGATGGAAACACCATATATTTT | CASSSPPPMDSNDGNTIYF
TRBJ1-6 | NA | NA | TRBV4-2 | TGTGCCAGCAGCCAATTCGCCGGGACCGCGAATTCACCCCTCCACTTT | CASSQFAGTANSPLHF
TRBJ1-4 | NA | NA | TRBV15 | TGTGCCACCAGCAGAGGGGGGGCAACTAATGAAAAACTGATTTTT | CATSRGGATNEKLIF
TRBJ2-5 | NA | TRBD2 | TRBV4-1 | TGCGCCAGCAGCCCGAGACTAGCGCAAGAGACCCAGTACTTC | CASSPRLAQETQYF
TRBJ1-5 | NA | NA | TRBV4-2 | TGTGCCAGCAGCCATACCACAGGGACGGAGGGAAATCAGCCCCAGCATTTT | CASSHTTGTEGNQPQHF
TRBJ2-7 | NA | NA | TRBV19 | TGTGCCAGTAGCGACAGGCTCAACGAGCAGTACTTC | CASSDRLNEQYF
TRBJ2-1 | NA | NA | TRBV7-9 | TGTGCCAGCGGCTCAGGGGACAATGAGCAGTTCTTC | CASGSGDNEQFF
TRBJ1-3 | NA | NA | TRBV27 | TGTGCCAGCAGTTTATTTTGGGGGGAAGGAAACACCATATATTTT | CASSLFWGEGNTIYF
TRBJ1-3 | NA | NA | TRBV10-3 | TGTGCCATCAGTGTCTTCCGAGACCGTGAATTCTCTGGAAACACCATATATTTT | CAISVFRDREFSGNTIYF